This T cell receptor (beta chain) was profiled in a study of blood T cell repertoires in COVID-19 (dated by TCRdb to 2020 to 2021). Some background on the complete study: Samples from collaborators originated in the United States, Italy and Spain and spanned both the acute and convalescent phases of COVID-19. The prospective study material was composed of cDNA or gDNA derived from T cells, B-cell-depleted T cells, or PBMCs. The dataset comprised deeply sampled blood TCRbeta repertoires from subjects exposed to, actively infected with, or recovered from COVID-19. The repertoires were released in a freely available public database meant as a resource for research on the immune response to SARS-CoV-2. Samples were obtained from the ongoing ImmuneRACE study (first 160 participants) and from about 1,300 subjects provided by 6 global collaborators. A de-identified subject ID, COVID-19 status, age in years and sex were almost always included in the sample metadata. Where available, HLA class I and class II types were obtained from metadata supplied by the sample provider rather than from assay-based typing.

V lost 3 bases and J lost 0 bases, and the count of bases not matched to a germline gene is 2. There are 15 amino acids in the CDR3, from cysteine to phenylalanine inclusive. The DNA shown is the 45-base CDR3, in frame from base 1. CDR1 and CDR2 (MNHNS, SASEGT) derive from the germline V gene. TCRbeta CDR3 regions were amplified from genomic DNA by means of the immunoSEQ Assay, a bias-controlled multiplex PCR. Regarding the original processing steps: The number of nucleated cells in each sample was estimated by amplification of reference gene primers within the assay. To quantify the absolute abundance of each unique TCRbeta CDR3 rearrangement, sequence reads were collapsed and filtered. For each sample, productive Simpson clonality was calculated as the square root of Simpson's diversity index over productive rearrangements. This is the immuneACCESS table as TCRdb keeps it, with only in-frame sequences that have V and J called. A part of the clones is gone; compared with another copy, unresolved V genes explain less than half, and the rest is unexplained. The V and J calls and clone size come from that table; D and trimming were worked out from the DNA. Here the sample has 200,000 or so clones; just over 85% occur a single time. The ten largest account for about 4.1% of the sample.

General findings and caveats noted by the study authors: The quantity of clinical and demographic metadata differed by source and by participant and was supplied without curation.

Collaborating institutions collected whole blood in K2EDTA tubes following their own protocols. For TCRbeta analysis, collaborators shipped samples in one of three forms: frozen whole blood, isolated PBMCs, or DNA extracted from either of those sample types. For this clone: The specificity of this receptor is unknown. Base qualities are not recorded, but no much larger clone differs from it by a single base.

This TCR was recovered from a man aged 50 or older with acute or convalescent COVID-19. The chain is encoded by TRBV6-1 joined to TRBJ1-1; 9 bases in the middle match TRBD1. Sequencing input: peripheral blood. The sequenced DNA: TGTGCCAGCAGTGATGGGACAGGGATGAACACTGAAGCTTTCTTT. It translates to CASSDGTGMNTEAFF.